The 31 T cell receptor beta chains in this list originate from one sample, sequenced in a study of shared clonotypes between healthy human individuals (dated by TCRdb to 2018 to 2020). CD8 naive samples consisted of CD45RO-negative cells that were positively selected for CCR7, yielding a CD45RA+CCR7+ population without TemRA cells. The library was made by the immunoSEQ multiplex PCR assay. This is the immuneACCESS table as TCRdb keeps it, with only in-frame sequences that have V and J called. A part of the clones is gone; compared with another copy, unresolved V genes explain less than half, and the rest is unexplained. This sample comprises about 2.1 million clones, roughly 91% of them detected only once. 1.5% to 2% of the sample is taken by the ten largest. The material sequenced was naive CD8+ T cells from PBMCs. The cell subset or site label for this specimen denotes: CD45RA+CCR7+. The source is a man aged 18-30 years in good health. Some clones in this sample may be carry-over from other donors' samples.

The V and J genes are TRBV7-3 and TRBJ2-6; D call uncertain. The CDR3 totals 18 residues. V shed 0 bases and J shed 1 base, with 13 bases lying between them. Looked up from germline, CDR1 is SGHTA and CDR2 is FQGTGA. The CDR3 DNA reads as TGTGCCAGCAGCTTAACGGGCGGCCCGGCGTCTGGGGCCAACGTCCTGACTTTC. Translating it yields CASSLTGGPASGANVLTF.

This sequence joins TRBV9 and TRBJ1-1, with 9 bases aligning to TRBD1. CDR1 SGDLS and CDR2 YYNGEE come from the germline V gene. J was trimmed by 4 bases and V by 6 bases; bases with no gene match: 4. This CDR3 comprises 13 residues. The CDR3 DNA reads TGTGCCAGCACCCCGGACAGGGGCACTGAAGCTTTCTTT. Its protein product is CASTPDRGTEAFF.

This clone occurred a few times. CDR3 nucleotide sequence: TGTGCCAGCAGTTTATACCCTCTTATTGAGCCCCAGCATTTT. Amino acids: CASSLYPLIEPQHF. The V call is TRBV27, the J call TRBJ1-5; D call uncertain. Germline-derived CDR1 and CDR2 are MNHEY and SMNVEV (reference sequence). The CDR3 is made up of 14 amino acids. Trimming shortened V by 1 base and J by 8 bases, and 12 bases separated the two germline ends.

The J gene is TRBJ1-4, the V gene TRBV9; TRBD1 agrees at 10 bases. CDR1 is SGDLS and CDR2 is YYNGEE in the germline V gene. The V gene end was trimmed by 4 bases and the J gene end by 5 bases; junction bases not matched to a gene: 5. CDR3 size: 15 residues. The CDR3 sequence is CASSHPGQGNEKLFF. CDR3 DNA sequence: TGTGCCAGCAGCCACCCGGGACAGGGGAATGAAAAACTGTTTTTT.

The chain is built from TRBV5-4 and TRBJ2-2, with TRBD2 as a possible D gene (6 bases). V lost 0 bases, J lost 3 bases, and 18 bases lay in between. Germline lookup yields CDR1 SGHNT and CDR2 YYREEE (reference sequence). This CDR3 spans 18 amino acids. CDR3 loop: CASSLVGGGPLDTGELFF. The DNA for the CDR3 is TGTGCCAGCAGCTTGGTCGGGGGAGGCCCTCTGGACACCGGGGAGCTGTTTTTT.

The chain is built from TRBV5-4 and TRBJ2-1; no clear D gene. CDR3 length: 14 residues. Germline assignment: CDR1 SGHNT and CDR2 YYREEE (reference sequence). Trimming cost V 8 bases and J 9 bases, with 21 bases left between them. The CDR3 reads CASTVGGPVREQFF. The CDR3 DNA follows: TGTGCCAGTACGGTGGGCGGCCCGGTTCGTGAGCAGTTCTTC.

The chain recombines TRBV6-5 with TRBJ2-7; D unresolved. V was pared by 7 bases and J by 4 bases, with 11 bases between. This CDR3 spans 12 amino acids. In germline, CDR1 is MNHEY, CDR2 SVGAGI. CDR3 nucleotides: TGTGCCAGCACCGACAAGGTGTACGAGCAGTACTTC. Amino acid sequence: CASTDKVYEQYF.

The chain is built from TRBV9 and TRBJ2-4, with D unresolved. Germline CDR1 and CDR2: SGDLS and YYNGEE. The CDR3 spans 15 residues. V lost 3 bases, J lost 1 base, and 11 bases lay in between. CDR3 region: CASSASNGAKNIQYF. For the CDR3, the DNA is TGTGCCAGCAGCGCCTCAAATGGGGCCAAAAACATTCAGTACTTC.

The gene calls are TRBV7-3 and TRBJ2-2, with 11 bases that match TRBD2. Germline assignment: CDR1 SGHTA and CDR2 FQGTGA. The CDR3 runs 17 residues. The V segment lost 5 bases and the J segment 7 bases; nucleotides outside the gene matches: 12. The CDR3 reads CASSPDSLLAGVGELFF. The CDR3, as DNA: TGTGCCAGCAGCCCAGATTCCCTACTAGCGGGAGTCGGGGAGCTGTTTTTT.

The rearrangement links TRBV5-6 to TRBJ2-3; 9 bases are a match to TRBD1. The germline V gene encodes CDR1 SGHDT and CDR2 YYEEEE. CDR3 size: 16 residues. Trimming took 0 bases from V and 7 from J; bases not matched to a gene: 9. The CDR3 loop reads CASSLGGDRAGNTQYF. The CDR3 nucleotides read TGTGCCAGCAGCTTGGGTGGGGACAGGGCAGGGAATACGCAGTATTTT.

The chain has TRBV28 and TRBJ2-3; the match to TRBD2 covers 10 bases. Per germline, CDR1 MDHEN and CDR2 SYDVKM. The CDR3 consists of 16 residues. V was clipped by 2 bases and J by 4 bases; unmatched bases: 6. This CDR3 reads CASSLHLAGVADTQYF. CDR3 nucleotides: TGTGCCAGCAGTTTACATCTAGCGGGAGTTGCAGATACGCAGTATTTT.

The chain links TRBV28 to TRBJ2-7; D is tentatively TRBD1 or TRBD2 (7 bases each). The V gene lost 5 bases and the J gene lost 5 bases, with 16 bases spanning the gap. The germline CDR1 and CDR2 sequences are MDHEN and SYDVKM. The CDR3 covers 14 residues. CDR3 bases: TGTGCCAGCAGTCCTGGACAGGCGGGGGACGAGCAGTACTTC. It encodes CASSPGQAGDEQYF. The full variable domain, rest sourced from reference TRBV28 and TRBJ2-7, is DVKVTQSSRYLVKRTGEKVFLECVQDMDHENMFWYRQDPGLGLRLIYFSYDVKMKEKGDIPEGYSVSREKKERFSLILESASTNQTSMYLCASSPGQAGDEQYFGPGTRLTVT.

This chain links TRBV9 with TRBJ2-6, with a possible D match to TRBD1 (5 bases). The length of the CDR3 is 16 residues. Germline V gene data show CDR1 as SGDLS and CDR2 as YYNGEE. V was shortened by 3 bases and J by 0 bases, with 10 bases between the two germline ends. CDR3 residues: CASSETVTSGANVLTF. The DNA for the CDR3 is TGTGCCAGCAGCGAGACAGTGACCTCTGGGGCCAACGTCCTGACTTTC.

This chain joins TRBV9 and TRBJ2-2; TRBD1 matches 7 bases. The CDR3 covers 13 residues. CDR1 is SGDLS and CDR2 is YYNGEE in the germline V gene. V lost 7 bases to trimming and J lost 4 bases; unmatched junction nucleotides: 4. The CDR3, as DNA: TGTGCCAGCCAACAGGGGACCACCGGGGAGCTGTTTTTT. This sequence encodes CASQQGTTGELFF.

Worth noting for this clone: The same CDR3 can be traced to other DNA sequences in this sample. The V and J genes are TRBV9 and TRBJ2-7; D is perhaps TRBD1 or TRBD2 (6 bases each). CDR3 length equals 15 residues. CDR1 and CDR2 from the germline V gene are SGDLS and YYNGEE. Trimming stripped 2 bases from V and 1 base from J, with 13 bases between. The DNA of the CDR3 is TGTGCCAGCAGCGTGACAGGAGGAGGGTCCTACGAGCAGTACTTC. Translating gives CASSVTGGGSYEQYF. The variable domain in full, with the rest retrieved from reference TRBV9 and TRBJ2-7, is DSGVTQTPKHLITATGQRVTLRCSPRSGDLSVYWYQQSLDQGLQFLIQYYNGEERAKGNILERFSAQQFPDLHSELNLSSLELGDSALYFCASSVTGGGSYEQYFGPGTRLTVT.

The chain recombines TRBV5-1 with TRBJ1-4; no firm D call. The CDR3 totals 12 residues. Trimming removed 3 bases at V and 8 bases at J, with 8 bases between. Looked up from germline, CDR1 is SGHRS and CDR2 is YFSETQ. The DNA of the CDR3 is TGCGCCAGCAGCTCCGAACCGGAAAAACTGTTTTTT. Encoded protein: CASSSEPEKLFF.

The chain couples TRBV4-1 to TRBJ2-1; 7 bases fit TRBD2. After removal of 1 base from V and 3 bases from J, the junction contained 9 bases not matched to a gene. The V gene's germline CDR1 is MGHRA and CDR2 YSYEKL. This CDR3 spans 17 amino acids. CDR3 coding DNA: TGCGCCAGCAGCCAAGTCCACGGCGGGAGAGTCTACAATGAGCAGTTCTTC. Its protein is CASSQVHGGRVYNEQFF.

The chain recombines TRBV7-2 with TRBJ2-7; D possibly corresponds to TRBD1 (7 bases). Germline-derived CDR1 and CDR2 are SGHTA and FQGNSA. This CDR3 contains 15 residues. The germline V and J ends were trimmed by 1 base and 2 bases, with 12 bases remaining between them. This CDR3 is CASSLGRGTAYEQYF. In nucleotides, the CDR3 is TGTGCCAGCAGCTTAGGTCGGGGGACAGCCTACGAGCAGTACTTC.

This clone was recorded a few times. The V gene is TRBV9, the J gene TRBJ2-1; TRBD1 agrees at 8 bases. This CDR3 comprises 13 residues. Unmatched junction bases numbered 4, after V lost 4 bases and J lost 7 bases. Germline loops: CDR1 SGDLS, CDR2 YYNGEE. The chain's CDR3 is CASSQGAKNEQFF. Written as DNA, the CDR3 is TGTGCCAGCAGCCAGGGGGCTAAAAATGAGCAGTTCTTC.

This clone was detected only once. The chain is built from TRBV28 and TRBJ2-7; 8 bases line up with TRBD2. J gave up 0 bases and V 3 bases, and 7 bases lay outside the gene matches. From germline, CDR1 is MDHEN and CDR2 SYDVKM. CDR3 size: 16 residues. The DNA for the CDR3 is TGTGCCAGCAGTTTTGCGGGGCTAGCGGGCTCCTACGAGCAGTACTTC. Protein product: CASSFAGLAGSYEQYF.

The CDR3 here is CASSLGETGGYYEQYF. The DNA of the CDR3 is TGCGCCAGCAGCTTGGGGGAGACAGGGGGCTACTACGAGCAGTACTTC. This chain links TRBV5-1 with TRBJ2-7, with 10 bases matching TRBD1. Germline V gives CDR1 SGHRS, CDR2 YFSETQ. The CDR3 totals 16 residues. After removal of 0 bases from V and 3 bases from J, the junction contained 6 bases not matched to a gene.

The J gene is TRBJ1-4, the V gene TRBV7-9; D gene uncertain. V shed 4 bases and J shed 7 bases, with 16 bases lying between them. CDR1 and CDR2 (germline): SEHNR, FQNEAQ (reference sequence). The CDR3 consists of 15 residues. CDR3 sequence (DNA): TGTGCCAGCAGCTCAAGGGAGGGCGGGAGTGAAAAACTGTTTTTT. This codes for CASSSREGGSEKLFF.

V usage is TRBV9 and J usage is TRBJ1-3; tentative D call: TRBD1 (6 bases). The CDR3 has 14 residues. Germline V gives CDR1 SGDLS, CDR2 YYNGEE. The V and J ends lost 0 bases and 3 bases respectively, with 7 bases between them. CDR3 nucleotides: TGTGCCAGCAGCGTAGAGGGGGTTGGAAACACCATATATTTT. It specifies CASSVEGVGNTIYF.

V usage is TRBV9 and J usage is TRBJ2-2, with D tentatively TRBD2 (5 bases). The CDR3 runs to 14 residues. The germline gives CDR1 SGDLS, CDR2 YYNGEE. Trimming took 0 bases from V and 7 from J, leaving 10 bases between them. The CDR3: CASSVAGIGGELFF. CDR3 DNA sequence: TGTGCCAGCAGCGTAGCGGGGATCGGCGGGGAGCTGTTTTTT.

The chain joins TRBV4-1 to TRBJ2-5, with unresolved D. CDR3 length: 17 residues. V shed 0 bases and J shed 4 bases, with 18 bases lying between them. Germline V lookup: CDR1 MGHRA, CDR2 YSYEKL. CDR3 loop: CASSQDPHLKASETQYF. The CDR3 DNA follows: TGCGCCAGCAGCCAAGATCCTCATCTAAAGGCTTCAGAGACCCAGTACTTC.

This sequence joins TRBV5-1 and TRBJ2-4; 9 bases agree with TRBD1. CDR3 length: 16 amino acids. V was pared by 0 bases and J by 6 bases, with 7 bases of the junction left unmatched. CDR1 and CDR2 from the germline V gene are SGHRS and YFSETQ. DNA of the CDR3: TGCGCCAGCAGCTTGGGGACAGGGGTATTTAGAAACATTCAGTACTTC. Residues: CASSLGTGVFRNIQYF.

CDR3 amino acids: CASSPGVDYEQYF. The CDR3 bases are TGTGCCAGCAGCCCTGGAGTGGATTACGAGCAGTACTTC. The chain joins TRBV7-8 to TRBJ2-7; D not resolved. CDR3 length equals 13 residues. Germline-derived CDR1 and CDR2 are SGHVS and FQNEAQ. Trimming took 5 bases from V and 4 from J, leaving 12 bases between them.

The chain employs TRBV19 and TRBJ2-6, with unresolved D. With 3 bases removed from V and 0 bases from J, the gap between germline ends came to 12 bases. The CDR3 has 17 amino acids. CDR1 is LNHDA and CDR2 is SQIVND in the germline V gene (reference sequence). The CDR3, as DNA: TGTGCCAGTAGTATTACCCCCCATGGCTCTGGGGCCAACGTCCTGACTTTC. Protein: CASSITPHGSGANVLTF.

In the case of this clone: Additional DNA sequences in this sample encode the identical CDR3. The rearrangement links TRBV7-9 to TRBJ1-2, with TRBD1 matching over 10 bases. Germline trimming cut 1 base from V and 6 bases from J; bases unmatched to any gene: 2. Germline V CDR1 and CDR2: SEHNR, FQNEAQ (reference sequence). The CDR3 length is 14 residues. CDR3 sequence reads: CASSLGQGANGYTF. Written as DNA, the CDR3 is TGTGCCAGCAGCTTAGGACAGGGGGCGAATGGCTACACCTTC.

This chain connects TRBV6-6 to TRBJ2-7; tentative D call: TRBD1 (6 bases). CDR3 length: 14 amino acids. The germline CDR1 and CDR2 sequences are MNHNY and SVGAGI (reference sequence). V was trimmed by 5 bases and J by 12 bases, leaving 23 bases between them. CDR3 amino acids: CASSPERTAGPGYF. The CDR3 DNA sequence: TGTGCCAGCAGTCCGGAACGGACAGCCGGGCCTGGGTACTTC.

Concerning this clone itself: This CDR3 is also generated by other DNA sequences in the sample. The chain combines TRBV27 with TRBJ2-1; D is unclear. The CDR3 spans 12 residues. CDR1 is MNHEY and CDR2 is SMNVEV in the germline V gene (reference sequence). V was shortened by 2 bases and J by 8 bases, with 7 bases between the two germline ends. The CDR3 DNA reads TGTGCCAGCAGTTTAATCGGTGATGAGCAGTTCTTC. It yields the protein CASSLIGDEQFF.